The source of this T cell receptor (beta chain) is a study of cytomegalovirus exposure and HLA in healthy donors. Notes on the study in general: At a 0.05 false discovery rate, a later analysis found roughly 17,000 TCR beta sequences to be associated with HLA alleles. What a later analysis reportedly showed was that an Asian-associated ancestry cluster had fewer N-insertions than the 666-donor mean. TRBV6-2, TRBV6-3 and some other V segments were excluded as indistinguishable.

Concerning this clone itself: Its target is not known.

This CDR3 is built from 15 residues. Between the trimmed V and J ends, which lost 5 bases and 0 bases, there was a span of 14 bases. Germline assignment: CDR1 SGHTA and CDR2 FQGNSA. Both 60 Vbeta primers and 13 Jbeta primers went into the PCR. Here immunoSEQ multiplex PCR was the method, and the copy in TCRdb shows in-frame clones only, minus some. The table has 150,000 to 200,000 clones, around 82% seen once. The source is a man aged 45-65 years in good health and CMV-seropositive. The chain carries TRBV7-2 and TRBJ2-7; a weak D match, TRBD2 (6 bases). The sample consisted of PBMCs. The CDR3 region is CASSLSGGYSYEQYF. The CDR3 nucleotides read TGTGCCAGCAGCCTCTCCGGGGGATACTCCTACGAGCAGTACTTC.